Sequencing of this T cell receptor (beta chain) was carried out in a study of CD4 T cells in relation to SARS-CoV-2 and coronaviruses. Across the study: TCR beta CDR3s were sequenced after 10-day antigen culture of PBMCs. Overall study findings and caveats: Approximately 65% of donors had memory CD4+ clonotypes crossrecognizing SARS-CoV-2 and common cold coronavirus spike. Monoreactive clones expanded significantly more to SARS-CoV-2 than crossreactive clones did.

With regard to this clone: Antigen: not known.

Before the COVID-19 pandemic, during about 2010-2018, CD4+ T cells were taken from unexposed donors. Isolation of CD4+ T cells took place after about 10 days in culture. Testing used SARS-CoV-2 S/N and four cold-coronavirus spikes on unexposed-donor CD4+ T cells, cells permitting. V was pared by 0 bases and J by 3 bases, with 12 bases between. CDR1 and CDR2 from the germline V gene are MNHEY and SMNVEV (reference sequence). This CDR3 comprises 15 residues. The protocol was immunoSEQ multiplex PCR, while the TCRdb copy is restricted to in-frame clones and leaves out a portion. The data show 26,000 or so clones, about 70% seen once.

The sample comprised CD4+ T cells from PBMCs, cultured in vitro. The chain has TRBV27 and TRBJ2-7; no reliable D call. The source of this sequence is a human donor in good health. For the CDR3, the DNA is TGTGCCAGCAGTTTATCGGACCCCGGCCGCTACGAGCAGTACTTC. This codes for CASSLSDPGRYEQYF.